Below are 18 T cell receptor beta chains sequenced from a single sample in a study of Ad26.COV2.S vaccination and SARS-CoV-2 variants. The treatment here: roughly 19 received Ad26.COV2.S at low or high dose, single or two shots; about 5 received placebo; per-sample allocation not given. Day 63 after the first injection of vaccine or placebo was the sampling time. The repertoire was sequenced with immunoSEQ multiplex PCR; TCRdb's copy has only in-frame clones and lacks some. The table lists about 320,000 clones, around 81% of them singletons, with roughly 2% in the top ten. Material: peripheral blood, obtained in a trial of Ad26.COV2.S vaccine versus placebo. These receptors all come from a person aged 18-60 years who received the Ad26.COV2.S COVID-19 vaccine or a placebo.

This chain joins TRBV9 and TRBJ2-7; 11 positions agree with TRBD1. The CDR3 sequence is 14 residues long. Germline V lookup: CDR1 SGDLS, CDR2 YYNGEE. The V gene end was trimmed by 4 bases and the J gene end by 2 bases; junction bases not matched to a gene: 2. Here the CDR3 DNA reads TGTGCCAGCAGCCCGGGACAGGGGGCCTACGAGCAGTACTTC. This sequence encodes CASSPGQGAYEQYF.

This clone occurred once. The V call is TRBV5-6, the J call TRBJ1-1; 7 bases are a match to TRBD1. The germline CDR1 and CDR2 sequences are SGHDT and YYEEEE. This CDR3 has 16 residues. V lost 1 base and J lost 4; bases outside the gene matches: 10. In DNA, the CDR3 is TGTGCCAGCAGCTTGAGGGGAGGGACAGCCTTCACTGAAGCTTTCTTT. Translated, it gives CASSLRGGTAFTEAFF.

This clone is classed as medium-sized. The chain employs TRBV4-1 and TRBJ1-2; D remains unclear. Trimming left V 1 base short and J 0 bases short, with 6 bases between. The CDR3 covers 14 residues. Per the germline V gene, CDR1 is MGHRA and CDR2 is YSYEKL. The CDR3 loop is CASSQVGANYGYTF. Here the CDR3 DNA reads TGCGCCAGCAGCCAAGTCGGGGCTAACTATGGCTACACCTTC.

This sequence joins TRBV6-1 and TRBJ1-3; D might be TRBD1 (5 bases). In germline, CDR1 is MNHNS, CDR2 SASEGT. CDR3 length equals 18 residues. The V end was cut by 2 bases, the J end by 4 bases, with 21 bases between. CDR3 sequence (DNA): TGTGCCAGCAGTGAACCCCTCAATTCAGGGCTCGTCGGAAACACCATATATTTT. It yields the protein CASSEPLNSGLVGNTIYF.

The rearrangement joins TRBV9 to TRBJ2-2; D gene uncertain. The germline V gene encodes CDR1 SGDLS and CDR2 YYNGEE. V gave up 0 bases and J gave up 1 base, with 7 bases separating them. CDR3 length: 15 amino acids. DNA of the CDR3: TGTGCCAGCAGCGTAGGACTGAAGAACACCGGGGAGCTGTTTTTT. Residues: CASSVGLKNTGELFF.

DNA for the CDR3: TGCGCCAGCAGCCCCGGGGGGGCCGGGGACATTCAGTACTTC. It encodes CASSPGGAGDIQYF. This sequence joins TRBV5-1 and TRBJ2-4, with TRBD2 matching over 8 bases. Germline V lookup: CDR1 SGHRS, CDR2 YFSETQ. V shed 4 bases, J shed 8 bases, and the junction held 8 bases outside the gene matches. The CDR3 spans 14 residues.

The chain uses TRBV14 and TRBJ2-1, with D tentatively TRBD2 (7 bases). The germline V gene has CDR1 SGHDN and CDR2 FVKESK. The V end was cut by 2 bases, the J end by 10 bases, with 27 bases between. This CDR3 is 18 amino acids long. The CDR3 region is CASSQRGGEQGRWGEQFF. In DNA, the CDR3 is TGTGCCAGCAGCCAAAGGGGGGGAGAGCAGGGCCGGTGGGGAGAGCAGTTCTTC.

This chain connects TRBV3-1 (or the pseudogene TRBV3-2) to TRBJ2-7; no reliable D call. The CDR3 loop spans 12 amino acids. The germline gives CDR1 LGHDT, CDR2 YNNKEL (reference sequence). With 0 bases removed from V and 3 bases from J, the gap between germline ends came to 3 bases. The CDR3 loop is CASSQEGYEQYF. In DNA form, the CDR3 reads TGTGCCAGCAGCCAAGAGGGCTACGAGCAGTACTTC.

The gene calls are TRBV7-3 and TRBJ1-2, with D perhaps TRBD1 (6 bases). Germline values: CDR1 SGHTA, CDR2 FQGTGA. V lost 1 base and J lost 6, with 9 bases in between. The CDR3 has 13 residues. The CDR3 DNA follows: TGTGCCAGCAGCTTAAGGGCAGGGGATGGCTACACCTTC. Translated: CASSLRAGDGYTF.

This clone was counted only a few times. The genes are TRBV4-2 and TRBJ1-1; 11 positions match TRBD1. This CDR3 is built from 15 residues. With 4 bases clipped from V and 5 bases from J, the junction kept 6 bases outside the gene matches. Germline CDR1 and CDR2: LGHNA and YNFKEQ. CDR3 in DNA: TGTGCCAGCAGCCTATCCGGGACAGGGGGGACTGAAGCTTTCTTT. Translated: CASSLSGTGGTEAFF.

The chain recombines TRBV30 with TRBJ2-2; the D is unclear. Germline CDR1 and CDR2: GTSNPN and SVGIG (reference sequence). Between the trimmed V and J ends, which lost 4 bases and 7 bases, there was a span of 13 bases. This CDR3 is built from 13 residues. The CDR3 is CAWTRRSGGELFF. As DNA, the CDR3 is TGTGCCTGGACTCGGAGATCCGGCGGGGAGCTGTTTTTT. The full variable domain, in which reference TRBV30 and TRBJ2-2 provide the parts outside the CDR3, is SQTIHQWPATLVQPVGSPLSLECTVEGTSNPNLYWYRQAAGRGLQLLFYSVGIGQISSEVPQNLSASRPQDRQFILSSKKLLLSDSGFYLCAWTRRSGGELFFGEGSRLTVL.

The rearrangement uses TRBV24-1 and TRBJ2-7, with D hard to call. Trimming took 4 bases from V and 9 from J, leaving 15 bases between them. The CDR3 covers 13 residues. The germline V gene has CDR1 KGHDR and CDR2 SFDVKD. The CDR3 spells CATSDAHNEVQYF. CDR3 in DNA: TGTGCCACCAGTGACGCGCATAACGAAGTGCAGTACTTC.

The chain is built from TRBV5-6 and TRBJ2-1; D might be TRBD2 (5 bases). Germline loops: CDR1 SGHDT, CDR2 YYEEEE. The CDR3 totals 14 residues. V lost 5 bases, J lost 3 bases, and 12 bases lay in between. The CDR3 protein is CASRDFTGYNEQFF. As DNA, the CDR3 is TGTGCCAGCAGGGACTTCACCGGCTACAATGAGCAGTTCTTC. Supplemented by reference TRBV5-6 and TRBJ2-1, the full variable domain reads DAGVTQSPTHLIKTRGQQVTLRCSPKSGHDTVSWYQQALGQGPQFIFQYYEEEERQRGNFPDRFSGHQFPNYSSELNVNALLLGDSALYLCASRDFTGYNEQFFGPGTRLTVL.

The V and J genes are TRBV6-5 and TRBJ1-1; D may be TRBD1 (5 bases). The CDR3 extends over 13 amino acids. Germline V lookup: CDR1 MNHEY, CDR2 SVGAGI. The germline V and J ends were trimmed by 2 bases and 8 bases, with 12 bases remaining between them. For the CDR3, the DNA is TGTGCCAGCAGTTACCCGGGGACGGAAGAAGCTTTCTTT. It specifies CASSYPGTEEAFF.

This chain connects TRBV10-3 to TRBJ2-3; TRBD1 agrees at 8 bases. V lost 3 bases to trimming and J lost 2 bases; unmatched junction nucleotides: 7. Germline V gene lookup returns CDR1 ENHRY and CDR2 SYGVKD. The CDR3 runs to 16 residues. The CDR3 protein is CAISDPNRGYTDTQYF. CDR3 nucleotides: TGTGCCATCAGTGATCCAAACAGGGGGTACACAGATACGCAGTATTTT.

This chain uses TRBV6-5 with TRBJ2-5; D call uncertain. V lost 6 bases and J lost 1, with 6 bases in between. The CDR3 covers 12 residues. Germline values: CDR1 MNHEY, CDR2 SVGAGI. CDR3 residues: CASSLRQETQYF. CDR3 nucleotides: TGTGCCAGCAGCCTACGCCAAGAGACCCAGTACTTC.

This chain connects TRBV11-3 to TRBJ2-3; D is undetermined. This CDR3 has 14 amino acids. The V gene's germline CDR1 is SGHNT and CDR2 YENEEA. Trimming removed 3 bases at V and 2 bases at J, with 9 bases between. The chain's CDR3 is CASSFARSTDTQYF. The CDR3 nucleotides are TGTGCCAGCAGCTTTGCCAGATCCACAGATACGCAGTATTTT.

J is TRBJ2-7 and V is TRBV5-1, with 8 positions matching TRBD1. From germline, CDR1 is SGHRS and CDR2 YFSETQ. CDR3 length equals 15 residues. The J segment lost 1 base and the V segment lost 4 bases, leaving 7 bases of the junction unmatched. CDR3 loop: CASSLRQGPSYEQYF. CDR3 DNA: TGCGCCAGCAGCCTGAGACAGGGGCCATCCTACGAGCAGTACTTC.